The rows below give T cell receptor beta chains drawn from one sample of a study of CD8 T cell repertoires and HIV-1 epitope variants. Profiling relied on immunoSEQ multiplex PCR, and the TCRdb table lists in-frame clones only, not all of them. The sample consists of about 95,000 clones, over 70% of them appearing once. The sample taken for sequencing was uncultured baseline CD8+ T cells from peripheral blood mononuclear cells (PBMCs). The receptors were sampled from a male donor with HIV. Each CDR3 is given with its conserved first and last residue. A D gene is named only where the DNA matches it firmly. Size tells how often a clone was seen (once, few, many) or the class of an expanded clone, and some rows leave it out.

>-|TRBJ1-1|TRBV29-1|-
TGCAGCGTTGAAACAGGCGGGGGAGGCCTGCGGGCTGAAGCTTTCTTT
CSVETGGGGLRAEAFF
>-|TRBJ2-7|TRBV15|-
TGTGCCACCAGCCGACAGGCGGCATCGGGATACGAGCAGTACTTC
CATSRQAASGYEQYF
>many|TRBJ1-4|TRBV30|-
TGTGCCTGGAAAGAAGGGTGGCAGGCCGAAAAACTGTTTTTT
CAWKEGWQAEKLFF
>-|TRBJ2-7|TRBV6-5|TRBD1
TGTGCCAGCAGACCGCGCGGACAGGGCTACGAGCAGTACTTC
CASRPRGQGYEQYF
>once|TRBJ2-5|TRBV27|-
TGTGCCAGCAGCCCGCTCAAAGAGCAGAACCAAGAGACCCAGTACTTC
CASSPLKEQNQETQYF
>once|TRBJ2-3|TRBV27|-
TGTGCCAGCAGGCTGACCAGGGGAACAGATACGCAGTATTTT
CASRLTRGTDTQYF
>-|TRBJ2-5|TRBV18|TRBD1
TGTGCCAGCTCACAGACCGGGACAGGGCCCGGAGAGACCCAGTACTTC
CASSQTGTGPGETQYF
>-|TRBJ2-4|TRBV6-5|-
TGTGCCAGCACACCGCCGTTAGCCAAAAACATTCAGTACTTC
CASTPPLAKNIQYF
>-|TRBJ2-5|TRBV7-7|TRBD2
TGTGCTAGCAGCTTGGGACTAGCGGGAGGAGGGGAGACCCAGTACTTC
CASSLGLAGGGETQYF
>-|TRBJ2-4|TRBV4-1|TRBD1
TGCGCCAGCAGCCAAGATAACCAGGGGGCGAACATTCAGTACTTC
CASSQDNQGANIQYF
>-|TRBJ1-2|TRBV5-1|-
TGCGCCAGCAGCACGGACAGTCTCGGGGCCTCTAACTATGGCTACACCTTC
CASSTDSLGASNYGYTF
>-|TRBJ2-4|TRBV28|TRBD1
TGTGCCAGCAGGGGGGACAGAGCCAAAAACATTCAGTACTTC
CASRGDRAKNIQYF
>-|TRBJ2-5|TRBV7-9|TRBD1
TGTGCCAGCAGCCGACAGGGATCGGAGACCCAGTACTTC
CASSRQGSETQYF
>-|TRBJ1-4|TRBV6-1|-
TGTGCCAGCAGTGAAATCGGAGGGATAAATGAAAAACTGTTTTTT
CASSEIGGINEKLFF
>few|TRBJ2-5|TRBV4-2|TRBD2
TGTGCCAGCAGCCCAGGGACTAGCGGCCGGGTGATAGAGACCCAGTACTTC
CASSPGTSGRVIETQYF
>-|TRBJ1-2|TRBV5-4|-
TGTGCCAGCAGCTTGGGGGGGACTGACTATGGCTACACCTTC
CASSLGGTDYGYTF
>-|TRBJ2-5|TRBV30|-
TGTGCCTGGAAAGACTACCCTGGAGCAAAGACCCAGTACTTC
CAWKDYPGAKTQYF
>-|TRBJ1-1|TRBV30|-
TGTGCCTGGGGAGGACAGTTTGTCACTGAAGCTTTCTTT
CAWGGQFVTEAFF
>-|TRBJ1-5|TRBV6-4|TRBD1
TGTGCCAGCAGTCCGACAGGGGTTGGCAATCAGCCCCAGCATTTT
CASSPTGVGNQPQHF
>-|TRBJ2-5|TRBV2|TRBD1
TGTGCCAGCAGGACAGGGGGGGCAGAGACCCAGTACTTC
CASRTGGAETQYF
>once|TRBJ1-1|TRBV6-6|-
TGTGCCAGCAGTTACTCGAGTCAGGGAAGGAGGGCTTTCTTT
CASSYSSQGRRAFF
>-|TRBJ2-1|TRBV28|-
TGTGCCAGCAGTTTAGTGTGGGACTACAATGAGCAGTTCTTC
CASSLVWDYNEQFF
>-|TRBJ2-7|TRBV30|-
TGTGCCTGGAGTGTACAAGGGTCCCACGAGCAGTACTTC
CAWSVQGSHEQYF
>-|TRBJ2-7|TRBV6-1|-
TGTGCCAGCAGTGATTGGCCTTCTCAGGCCGCGCAGTACTTC
CASSDWPSQAAQYF
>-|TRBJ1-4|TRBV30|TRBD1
TGTGCCTGGAGTGGGGACAGATGGAATGAAAAACTGTTTTTT
CAWSGDRWNEKLFF
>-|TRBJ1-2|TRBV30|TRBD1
TGTGCCTGGGCTCTCCTGGGACAGGGAGAAAATGGCTACACCTTC
CAWALLGQGENGYTF
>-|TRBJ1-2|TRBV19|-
TGTGCCAGTAGTTCGGACTTCACGGGAGCCTATGGCTACACCTTC
CASSSDFTGAYGYTF
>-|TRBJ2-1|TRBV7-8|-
TGTGCCAGCAGCTTAGCGGGGGGGCAGTTCTTC
CASSLAGGQFF
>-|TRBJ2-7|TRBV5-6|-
TGTGCCAGCAGCGCCGACAGTCCTTACGAGCAGTACTTC
CASSADSPYEQYF
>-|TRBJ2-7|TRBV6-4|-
TGTGCCAGCCACCCAAGGGGGAGGGCCAGGATCGTTCGCGAGCAGTACTTC
CASHPRGRARIVREQYF
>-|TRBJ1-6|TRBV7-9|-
TGTGCCAGCAGCTCCAATCAGGGAGTTTACAATTCACCCCTCCACTTT
CASSSNQGVYNSPLHF
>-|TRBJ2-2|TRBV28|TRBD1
TGTGCCAGCAGTTTGGGGACAGGGGGCACCGGGGAGCTGTTTTTT
CASSLGTGGTGELFF
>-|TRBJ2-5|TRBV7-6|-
TGTGCCAGCAGCCCAACGTCCTTCCAAGAGACCCAGTACTTC
CASSPTSFQETQYF
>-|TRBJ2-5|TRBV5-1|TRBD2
TGCGCCAGCAGCTCAACGGGGGGGCCTCTAGAGACCCAGTACTTC
CASSSTGGPLETQYF